This T cell receptor beta chain originates from a study of shared clonotypes between healthy human individuals. From germline, CDR1 is SNHLY and CDR2 FYNNEI. Trimming stripped 0 bases from V and 1 base from J, with 7 bases between. The CDR3 contains 15 residues. Study results and caveats: The authors sampled blood alone, and tissue repertoires likely differ.

The repertoire was sequenced with immunoSEQ multiplex PCR; TCRdb's copy has only in-frame clones and lacks some. The profile shows a few million clones, approximately 92% of them singletons. Comment on this clone: Antigen unknown.

This chain links TRBV2 with TRBJ2-1, with unresolved D. This receptor was identified in a man aged 18 to 29 in good health. Sequences were obtained from naive CD4+ T cells sorted from blood. As for subset: CD45RA+ positively selected. Here the CDR3 DNA reads TGTGCCAGCAGTGAAGCGCCCTATTCCTACAATGAGCAGTTCTTC. Protein sequence: CASSEAPYSYNEQFF.